The TCR beta chain under discussion was sequenced for a study of T cell responses to AZD1222 COVID-19 vaccine. General study findings and limits: Donors in the cohort were predominantly white British and more often female, and clonal diversity was possibly underestimated.

The CDR3 extends over 11 amino acids. Germline CDR1 SNHLY, CDR2 FYNNEI. The V end lost 5 bases, the J end lost 9 bases, and 10 bases lay between the germline ends. On this clone itself: Its matching antigen is unknown.

The method was immunoSEQ multiplex PCR; TCRdb's version includes in-frame clones alone and lacks a portion of them. The sample lists 150,000 to 200,000 clones; 80% to 95% were seen once. The starting material was peripheral blood, obtained on day 0 of AZD1222 vaccination. The TCR sequence derives from an adult in good health. The chain employs TRBV2 and TRBJ1-1; D unresolved. This CDR3 is CASSKVQQAFF. The DNA for the CDR3 is TGTGCCAGCAGTAAGGTGCAGCAAGCTTTCTTT.